Ten or more counts support the clone carrying this T cell receptor (beta chain). Its antigen is unknown. This record belongs to a study of T cells in Graves' hyperthyroidism and ophthalmopathy. General study points: Blood samples included most of the expanded thyroid clonotypes exceeding 0.001.

Looked up from germline, CDR1 is SEHNR and CDR2 is FQNEAQ (reference sequence). The CDR3 extends over 16 amino acids. Deletions cut 5 bases from V and 6 bases from J, with 23 bases between. What was amplified from RNA transcripts were TCR beta CDR3 regions. First-round RT-PCR targeting the TCR CDR3 was performed with the HTBI primer set. TCRdb processed the multiplex PCR reads anew with MiXCR; each CDR3 protein has one entry. The profile covers fewer than 250,000 distinct CDR3 sequences, with less than 20% appearing a single time and around 30% taken by the ten largest. J is TRBJ2-7 and V is TRBV7-9; the D gene could be TRBD1 or TRBD2 (5 bases each). The specimen sequenced was blood. The clonotype originates from a woman younger than 35 with Graves' ophthalmopathy. CDR3 coding DNA: TGTGCCAGCAGCCCGATCGGGACCGGGTGGGTAGTCGAGCAGTACTTC. Its protein is CASSPIGTGWVVEQYF.